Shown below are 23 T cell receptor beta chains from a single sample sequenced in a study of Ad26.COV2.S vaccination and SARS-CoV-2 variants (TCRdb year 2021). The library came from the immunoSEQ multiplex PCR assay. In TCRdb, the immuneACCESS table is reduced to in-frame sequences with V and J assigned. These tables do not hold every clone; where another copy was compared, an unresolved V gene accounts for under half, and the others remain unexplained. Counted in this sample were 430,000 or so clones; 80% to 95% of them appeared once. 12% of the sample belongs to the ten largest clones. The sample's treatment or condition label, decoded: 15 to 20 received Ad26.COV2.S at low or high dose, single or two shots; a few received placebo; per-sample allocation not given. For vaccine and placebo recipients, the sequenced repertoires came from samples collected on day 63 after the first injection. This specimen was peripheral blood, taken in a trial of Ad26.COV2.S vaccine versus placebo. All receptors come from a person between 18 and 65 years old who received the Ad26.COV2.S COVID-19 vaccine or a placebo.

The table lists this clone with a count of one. The DNA of the CDR3 is TGTGCCAGCAGCTTAAAGGAGAACACCGGGGAGCTGTTTTTT. Translating it yields CASSLKENTGELFF. J is TRBJ2-2 and V is TRBV5-4; no clear D. V lost 2 bases and J 1 base, leaving 6 bases between the germline ends. From germline, CDR1 is SGHNT and CDR2 YYREEE (reference sequence). This CDR3 region has 14 residues.

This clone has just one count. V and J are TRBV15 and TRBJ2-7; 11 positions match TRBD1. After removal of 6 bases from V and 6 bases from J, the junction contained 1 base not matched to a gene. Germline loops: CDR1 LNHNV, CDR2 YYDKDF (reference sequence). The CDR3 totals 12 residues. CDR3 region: CATRGTGGEQYF. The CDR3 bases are TGTGCCACCAGAGGGACAGGGGGCGAGCAGTACTTC.

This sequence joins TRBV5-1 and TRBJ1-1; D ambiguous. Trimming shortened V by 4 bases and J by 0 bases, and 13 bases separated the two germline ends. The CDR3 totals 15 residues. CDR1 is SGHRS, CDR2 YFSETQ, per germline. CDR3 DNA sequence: TGCGCCAGCAGCAGCAGCATCCTAGTGAACACTGAAGCTTTCTTT. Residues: CASSSSILVNTEAFF.

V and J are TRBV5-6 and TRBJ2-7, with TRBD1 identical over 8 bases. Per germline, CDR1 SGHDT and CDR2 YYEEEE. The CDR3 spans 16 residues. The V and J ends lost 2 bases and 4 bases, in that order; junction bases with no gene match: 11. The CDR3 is CASSLGRTGGRYEQYF. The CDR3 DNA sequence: TGTGCCAGCAGCTTAGGCCGAACAGGGGGGCGTTACGAGCAGTACTTC.

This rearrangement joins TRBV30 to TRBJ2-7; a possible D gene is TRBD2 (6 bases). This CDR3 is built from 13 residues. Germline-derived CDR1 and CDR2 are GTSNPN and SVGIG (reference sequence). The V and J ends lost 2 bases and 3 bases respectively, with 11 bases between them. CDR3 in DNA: TGTGCCTGGAGTTATAGCGGCAACTACGAGCAGTACTTC. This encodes CAWSYSGNYEQYF.

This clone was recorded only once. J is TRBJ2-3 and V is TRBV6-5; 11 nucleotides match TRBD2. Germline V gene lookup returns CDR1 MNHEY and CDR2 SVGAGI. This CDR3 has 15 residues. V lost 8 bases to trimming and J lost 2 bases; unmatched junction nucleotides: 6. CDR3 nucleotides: TGTGCCAGCCATAGACTAGCGGGATCCACAGATACGCAGTATTTT. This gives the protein CASHRLAGSTDTQYF.

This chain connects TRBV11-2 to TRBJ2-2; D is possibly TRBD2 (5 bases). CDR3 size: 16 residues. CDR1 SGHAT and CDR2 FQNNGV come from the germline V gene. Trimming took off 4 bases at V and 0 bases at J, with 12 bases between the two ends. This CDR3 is CASSYDGGPNTGELFF. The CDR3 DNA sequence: TGTGCCAGCAGCTACGATGGAGGACCGAACACCGGGGAGCTGTTTTTT.

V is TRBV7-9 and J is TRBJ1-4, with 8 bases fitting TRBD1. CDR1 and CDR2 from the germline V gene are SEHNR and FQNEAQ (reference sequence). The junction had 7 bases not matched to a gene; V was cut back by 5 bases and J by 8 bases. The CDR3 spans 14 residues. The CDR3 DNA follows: TGTGCCAGCAGCCGGGGACAGGCCTCAGAAAAACTGTTTTTT. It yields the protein CASSRGQASEKLFF.

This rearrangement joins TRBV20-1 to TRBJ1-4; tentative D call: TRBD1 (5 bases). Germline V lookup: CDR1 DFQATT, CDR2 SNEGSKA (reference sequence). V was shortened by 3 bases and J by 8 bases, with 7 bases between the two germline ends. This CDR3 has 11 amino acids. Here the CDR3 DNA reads TGCAGTGCTAGGGACAAAGAAAAACTGTTTTTT. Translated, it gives CSARDKEKLFF.

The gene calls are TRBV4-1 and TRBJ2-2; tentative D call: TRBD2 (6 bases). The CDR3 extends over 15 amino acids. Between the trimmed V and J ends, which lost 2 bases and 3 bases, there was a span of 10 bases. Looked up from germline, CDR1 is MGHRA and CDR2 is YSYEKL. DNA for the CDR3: TGCGCCAGCAGCCAACGCGCGGGGTACACCGGGGAGCTGTTTTTT. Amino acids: CASSQRAGYTGELFF.

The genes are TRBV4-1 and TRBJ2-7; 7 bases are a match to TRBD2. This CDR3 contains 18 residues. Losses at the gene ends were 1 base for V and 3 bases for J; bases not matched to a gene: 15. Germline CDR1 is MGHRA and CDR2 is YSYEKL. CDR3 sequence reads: CASSQVWFKRDMSYEQYF. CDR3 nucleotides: TGCGCCAGCAGCCAAGTATGGTTTAAGCGGGATATGAGCTACGAGCAGTACTTC.

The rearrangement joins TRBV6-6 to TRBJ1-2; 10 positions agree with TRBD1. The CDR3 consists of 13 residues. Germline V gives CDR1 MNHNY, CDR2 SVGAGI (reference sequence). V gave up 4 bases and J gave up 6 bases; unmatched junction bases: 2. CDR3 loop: CASSSGTGDGYTF. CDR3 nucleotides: TGTGCCAGCAGTTCCGGGACAGGGGATGGCTACACCTTC.

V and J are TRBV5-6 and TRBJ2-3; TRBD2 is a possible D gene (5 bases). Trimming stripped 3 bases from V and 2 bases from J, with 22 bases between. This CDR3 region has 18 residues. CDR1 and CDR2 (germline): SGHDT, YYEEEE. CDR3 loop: CASSSSFQPGWSTDTQYF. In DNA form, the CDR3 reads TGTGCCAGCAGCTCGAGTTTTCAGCCGGGATGGTCCACAGATACGCAGTATTTT.

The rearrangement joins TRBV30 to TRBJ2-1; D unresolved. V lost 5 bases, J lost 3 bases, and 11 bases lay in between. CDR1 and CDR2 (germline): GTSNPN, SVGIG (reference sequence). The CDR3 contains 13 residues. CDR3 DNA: TGTGCCTGGGACTTGCTTAACTACAATGAGCAGTTCTTC. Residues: CAWDLLNYNEQFF.

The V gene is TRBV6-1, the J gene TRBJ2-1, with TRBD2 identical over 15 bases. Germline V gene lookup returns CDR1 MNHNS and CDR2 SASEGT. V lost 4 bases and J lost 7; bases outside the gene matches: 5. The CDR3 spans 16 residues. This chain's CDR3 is CASSGTSGRAGNEQFF. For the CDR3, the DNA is TGTGCCAGCAGTGGGACTAGCGGGAGGGCGGGGAATGAGCAGTTCTTC.

The CDR3 protein is CASSPGQTTDTQYF. In nucleotides, the CDR3 is TGCGCCAGCAGCCCCGGACAGACCACAGATACGCAGTATTTT. The V call is TRBV5-1, the J call TRBJ2-3; TRBD1 is a possible D gene (6 bases). Looked up from germline, CDR1 is SGHRS and CDR2 is YFSETQ. Trimming removed 4 bases at V and 2 bases at J, with 11 bases between. The CDR3 consists of 14 residues.

As DNA, the CDR3 is TGCGCCAGCAGCTTCTCGGGAGGTCCCGTTGCAGATACGCAGTATTTT. Its protein is CASSFSGGPVADTQYF. This sequence joins TRBV5-1 and TRBJ2-3, with 7 bases fitting TRBD2. Losses at the gene ends were 2 bases for V and 4 bases for J; bases not matched to a gene: 10. This CDR3 comprises 16 residues. CDR1 and CDR2 (germline): SGHRS, YFSETQ.

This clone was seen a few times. CDR3 amino acids: CASSLLQGAYYGYTF. The CDR3 nucleotides read TGTGCCAGCAGTTTACTTCAGGGGGCCTACTATGGCTACACCTTC. The rearrangement links TRBV28 to TRBJ1-2; 8 bases match TRBD1. CDR3 length: 15 residues. After removal of 2 bases from V and 3 bases from J, the junction contained 5 bases not matched to a gene. Germline CDR1 reads MDHEN; CDR2 reads SYDVKM.

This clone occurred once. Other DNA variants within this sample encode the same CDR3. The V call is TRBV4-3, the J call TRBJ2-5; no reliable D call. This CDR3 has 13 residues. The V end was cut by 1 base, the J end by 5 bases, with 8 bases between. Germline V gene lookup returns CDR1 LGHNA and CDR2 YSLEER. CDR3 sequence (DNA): TGCGCCAGCAGCCAAGCACTACGGGAGACCCAGTACTTC. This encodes CASSQALRETQYF.

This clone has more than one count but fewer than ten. CDR3 sequence reads: CASSQENSGAPMGNEQFF. CDR3 DNA: TGTGCCAGCAGCCAAGAGAACAGCGGGGCCCCTATGGGCAATGAGCAGTTCTTC. V and J are TRBV3-1 (or the pseudogene TRBV3-2) and TRBJ2-1, with 7 positions matching TRBD2. The CDR3 has 18 amino acids. J gave up 6 bases and V 0 bases, and 14 bases lay outside the gene matches. CDR1 is LGHDT, CDR2 YNNKEL, per germline (reference sequence).

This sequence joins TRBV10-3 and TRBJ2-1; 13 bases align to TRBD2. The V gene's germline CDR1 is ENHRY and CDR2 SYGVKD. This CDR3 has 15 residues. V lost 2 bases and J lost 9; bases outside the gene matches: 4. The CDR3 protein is CAISEGLAGAVEQFF. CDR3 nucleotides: TGTGCCATCAGTGAGGGACTAGCGGGAGCTGTTGAGCAGTTCTTC.

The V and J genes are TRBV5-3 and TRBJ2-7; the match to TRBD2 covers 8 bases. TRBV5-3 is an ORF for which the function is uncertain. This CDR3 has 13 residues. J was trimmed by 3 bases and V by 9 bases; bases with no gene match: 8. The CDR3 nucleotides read TGTGCCACGAGGACTAGCAGTGACTACGAGCAGTACTTC. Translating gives CATRTSSDYEQYF.

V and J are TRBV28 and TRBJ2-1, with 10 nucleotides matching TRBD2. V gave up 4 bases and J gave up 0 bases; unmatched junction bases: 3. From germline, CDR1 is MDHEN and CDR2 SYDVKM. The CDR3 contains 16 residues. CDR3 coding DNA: TGTGCCAGCAGTTCCCCTAGCGGGAGCTCCTACAATGAGCAGTTCTTC. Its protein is CASSSPSGSSYNEQFF.